A selection of T cell receptor beta chains follows, all from one sample in a study of shared clonotypes between healthy human individuals. Clones were read by immunoSEQ multiplex PCR, and TCRdb kept only the in-frame ones, dropping some. The table records about 2.1 million clones, 90% to 95% of them present only once. Sequences were obtained from naive CD8+ T cells from PBMCs. Receptor source: a man aged 18-30 years in good health. Some clones in this sample may be carry-over from other donors' samples. CDR3s include the opening cysteine and the closing phenylalanine or tryptophan. The D gene is left open where the match is weak. Size tells how often a clone was seen (once, few, many) or the class of an expanded clone, and some rows leave it out.

D: TRBD1; J: TRBJ2-2; size: NA; V: TRBV6-5; length: 16; CDR3: CASSYSTDRRTGELFF; DNA: TGTGCCAGCAGTTACTCGACGGACAGGCGAACCGGGGAGCTGTTTTTT
D: NA; J: TRBJ2-7; size: NA; V: TRBV6-6; length: 16; CDR3: CASSYSGETPPYEQYF; DNA: TGTGCCAGCAGTTACTCGGGGGAGACCCCCCCCTACGAGCAGTACTTC
D: TRBD2; J: TRBJ2-7; size: NA; V: TRBV18; length: 17; CDR3: CASSPPKLAGVSYEQYF; DNA: TGTGCCAGCTCACCACCTAAACTAGCGGGCGTCTCCTACGAGCAGTACTTC
D: NA; J: TRBJ1-1; size: once; V: TRBV2; length: 14; CDR3: CAGWEDTIPTEAFF; DNA: TGTGCGGGGTGGGAGGACACTATACCCACTGAAGCTTTCTTT
D: TRBD1; J: TRBJ1-3; size: few; V: TRBV4-1; length: 15; CDR3: CASSQIQGAGNTIYF; DNA: TGCGCCAGCAGCCAAATACAGGGGGCTGGAAACACCATATATTTT
D: NA; J: TRBJ1-1; size: few; V: TRBV6-1; length: 14; CDR3: CASIEGLMNTEAFF; DNA: TGTGCCAGTATTGAGGGGCTTATGAACACTGAAGCTTTCTTT
D: TRBD2; J: TRBJ2-7; size: once; V: TRBV7-2; length: 16; CDR3: CASSQFGLAFSYEQYF; DNA: TGTGCCAGCAGCCAGTTCGGACTAGCGTTCTCCTACGAGCAGTACTTC
D: NA; J: TRBJ1-1; size: few; V: TRBV11-1; length: 13; CDR3: CASSLFGNTEAFF; DNA: TGTGCCAGCAGCTTATTCGGGAACACTGAAGCTTTCTTT
D: NA; J: TRBJ2-7; size: NA; V: TRBV7-9; length: 15; CDR3: CASRTLQANSYEQYF; DNA: TGTGCCAGCAGGACCCTACAGGCAAACTCCTACGAGCAGTACTTC
D: NA; J: TRBJ2-7; size: NA; V: TRBV7-9; length: 13; CDR3: CASSPEGSYEQYF; DNA: TGTGCCAGCAGCCCTGAGGGCTCCTACGAGCAGTACTTC
D: TRBD1; J: TRBJ1-1; size: NA; V: TRBV29-1; length: 14; CDR3: CSVDLTGGNAEAFF; DNA: TGCAGCGTTGATTTGACAGGGGGCAACGCTGAAGCTTTCTTT
D: NA; J: TRBJ2-5; size: NA; V: TRBV5-6; length: 14; CDR3: CASSLVRNQETQYF; DNA: TGTGCCAGCAGCTTGGTCCGTAACCAAGAGACCCAGTACTTC
D: NA; J: TRBJ2-7; size: NA; V: TRBV6-5; length: 14; CDR3: CASSYSRGRGEQYF; DNA: TGTGCCAGCAGTTACTCCCGGGGGCGGGGGGAGCAGTACTTC
D: TRBD2; J: TRBJ2-5; size: NA; V: TRBV5-4; length: 17; CDR3: CASSPPGLAEYQETQYF; DNA: TGTGCCAGCAGCCCACCGGGACTAGCGGAGTACCAAGAGACCCAGTACTTC
D: TRBD2; J: TRBJ2-7; size: NA; V: TRBV19; length: 15; CDR3: CASTPSGSISYEQYF; DNA: TGTGCCAGTACCCCGAGCGGGAGCATTTCCTACGAGCAGTACTTC
D: NA; J: TRBJ2-1; size: NA; V: TRBV4-1; length: 14; CDR3: CASSRQGIDYEQFF; DNA: TGCGCCAGCAGCCGGCAGGGAATCGACTATGAGCAGTTCTTC
D: NA; J: TRBJ2-1; size: NA; V: TRBV6-1; length: 17; CDR3: CASSEIGGWSSYNEQFF; DNA: TGTGCCAGCAGTGAGATCGGGGGCTGGAGCTCCTACAATGAGCAGTTCTTC
D: NA; J: TRBJ2-1; size: NA; V: TRBV5-1; length: 11; CDR3: CASSFDDEQFF; DNA: TGCGCCAGCAGCTTTGACGATGAGCAGTTCTTC
D: TRBD2; J: TRBJ2-5; size: NA; V: TRBV12-5; length: 13; CDR3: CASGGGLRETQYF; DNA: TGTGCTAGTGGTGGGGGACTACGGGAGACCCAGTACTTC
D: NA; J: TRBJ2-4; size: NA; V: TRBV28; length: 12; CDR3: CASSLGPAIQYF; DNA: TGTGCCAGCAGTTTAGGGCCAGCCATTCAGTACTTC
D: NA; J: TRBJ2-3; size: NA; V: TRBV12-5; length: 11; CDR3: CASGGTDTQYF; DNA: TGTGCTAGTGGCGGCACAGATACGCAGTATTTT
D: TRBD2; J: TRBJ2-2; size: NA; V: TRBV5-1; length: 13; CDR3: CASTGGRSGELFF; DNA: TGCGCCAGCACCGGCGGGAGGTCCGGGGAGCTGTTTTTT
D: TRBD2; J: TRBJ2-3; size: NA; V: TRBV27; length: 15; CDR3: CASSLAGGPADTQYF; DNA: TGTGCCAGCAGTTTAGCGGGAGGGCCGGCAGATACGCAGTATTTT
D: NA; J: TRBJ1-1; size: once; V: TRBV7-9; length: 15; CDR3: CASSQRIRANTEAFF; DNA: TGTGCCAGCAGCCAAAGGATTCGGGCAAACACTGAAGCTTTCTTT
D: TRBD1; J: TRBJ2-2; size: NA; V: TRBV5-1; length: 16; CDR3: CASSLKGAISTGELFF; DNA: TGCGCCAGCAGCTTAAAGGGGGCCATTAGCACCGGGGAGCTGTTTTTT
D: TRBD2; J: TRBJ2-7; size: NA; V: TRBV9; length: 17; CDR3: CASSQSSVAGAVYEQYF; DNA: TGTGCCAGCAGTCAGTCGAGTGTGGCGGGAGCAGTCTACGAGCAGTACTTC
D: NA; J: TRBJ2-1; size: NA; V: TRBV7-9; length: 15; CDR3: CASSFGTGGVEEQFF; DNA: TGTGCCAGCAGCTTTGGAACAGGGGGGGTCGAAGAGCAGTTCTTC
D: TRBD1; J: TRBJ1-2; size: NA; V: TRBV27; length: 15; CDR3: CASSLSLRDRGGYTF; DNA: TGTGCCAGCAGTTTATCGCTCCGAGACAGGGGTGGCTACACCTTC
D: NA; J: TRBJ2-1; size: NA; V: TRBV27; length: 15; CDR3: CASSGQAPPHNEQFF; DNA: TGTGCCAGCAGTGGCCAGGCCCCTCCCCACAATGAGCAGTTCTTC
D: NA; J: TRBJ2-5; size: NA; V: TRBV9; length: 13; CDR3: CASSVAVSETQYF; DNA: TGTGCCAGCAGCGTAGCCGTATCGGAGACCCAGTACTTC
D: TRBD1; J: TRBJ2-6; size: NA; V: TRBV27; length: 18; CDR3: CASSLSAGTGPGANVLTF; DNA: TGTGCCAGCAGTTTATCAGCAGGGACAGGGCCTGGGGCCAACGTCCTGACTTTC
D: NA; J: TRBJ2-7; size: NA; V: TRBV28; length: 14; CDR3: CASSLHVPGYEQYF; DNA: TGTGCCAGCAGTTTGCACGTCCCAGGGTACGAGCAGTACTTC
D: NA; J: TRBJ2-2; size: NA; V: TRBV19; length: 14; CDR3: CASSIDFGPGELFF; DNA: TGTGCCAGTAGTATAGACTTTGGCCCCGGGGAGCTGTTTTTT
D: NA; J: TRBJ1-1; size: NA; V: TRBV28; length: 15; CDR3: CASSGLGLGLTEAFF; DNA: TGTGCCAGCAGTGGTTTGGGGTTAGGGTTGACTGAAGCTTTCTTT
D: NA; J: TRBJ1-1; size: NA; V: TRBV11-2; length: 14; CDR3: CASSFRRQNTEAFF; DNA: TGTGCCAGCAGCTTTCGCCGGCAGAACACTGAAGCTTTCTTT
D: TRBD2; J: TRBJ2-1; size: NA; V: TRBV7-9; length: 15; CDR3: CASSPGTSGRDEQFF; DNA: TGTGCCAGCAGCCCGGGGACTAGCGGGAGGGATGAGCAGTTCTTC
D: NA; J: TRBJ2-3; size: NA; V: TRBV7-2; length: 15; CDR3: CASSPGTTGTDTQYF; DNA: TGTGCCAGCAGCCCCGGGACAACCGGCACAGATACGCAGTATTTT
D: NA; J: TRBJ2-7; size: NA; V: TRBV19; length: 13; CDR3: CASSMRGVGEQYF; DNA: TGTGCCAGTAGTATGAGGGGGGTCGGCGAGCAGTACTTC
D: TRBD2; J: TRBJ2-1; size: NA; V: TRBV5-1; length: 14; CDR3: CASRGASGNDEQFF; DNA: TGCGCCAGCCGCGGAGCTAGCGGGAACGATGAGCAGTTCTTC
D: NA; J: TRBJ2-7; size: NA; V: TRBV7-9; length: 14; CDR3: CASSGGGPTYEQYF; DNA: TGTGCCAGCAGCGGAGGGGGACCAACCTACGAGCAGTACTTC
D: NA; J: TRBJ2-3; size: NA; V: TRBV14; length: 12; CDR3: CASSPFFGTQYF; DNA: TGTGCCAGCAGCCCCTTTTTTGGAACGCAGTATTTT
D: NA; J: TRBJ1-1; size: NA; V: TRBV7-2; length: 13; CDR3: CASSYGINTEAFF; DNA: TGTGCCAGCAGCTACGGGATTAACACTGAAGCTTTCTTT
D: NA; J: TRBJ1-4; size: NA; V: TRBV4-1; length: 14; CDR3: CASSQEYGYEKLFF; DNA: TGCGCCAGCAGCCAAGAATATGGATATGAAAAACTGTTTTTT
D: TRBD1; J: TRBJ2-1; size: NA; V: TRBV11-2; length: 16; CDR3: CASSAPGGISYNEQFF; DNA: TGTGCCAGCAGCGCCCCAGGGGGTATAAGCTACAATGAGCAGTTCTTC
D: NA; J: TRBJ1-1; size: NA; V: TRBV9; length: 16; CDR3: CASSVGRGRGDHEAFF; DNA: TGTGCCAGCAGCGTAGGCAGGGGACGCGGGGACCATGAAGCTTTCTTT
D: NA; J: TRBJ2-1; size: NA; V: TRBV6-6; length: 13; CDR3: CASSYTYYDEQFF; DNA: TGTGCCAGCAGTTACACCTACTACGATGAGCAGTTCTTC
D: NA; J: TRBJ2-5; size: NA; V: TRBV15; length: 15; CDR3: CATDTGRRPGETQYF; DNA: TGTGCCACCGATACTGGCAGGAGGCCCGGTGAGACCCAGTACTTC
D: TRBD2; J: TRBJ2-3; size: once; V: TRBV6-4; length: 19; CDR3: CASKGVVREAPPSTDTQYF; DNA: TGTGCCAGCAAGGGAGTGGTGCGGGAGGCACCCCCTAGCACAGATACGCAGTATTTT
D: TRBD1; J: TRBJ2-3; size: NA; V: TRBV5-4; length: 16; CDR3: CASRPDRGVSTDTQYF; DNA: TGTGCCAGCAGACCGGACAGGGGGGTTAGCACAGATACGCAGTATTTT
D: NA; J: TRBJ2-5; size: NA; V: TRBV7-2; length: 15; CDR3: CASSSRRDNQETQYF; DNA: TGTGCCAGCAGCTCCCGCCGGGACAACCAAGAGACCCAGTACTTC
D: NA; J: TRBJ2-7; size: NA; V: TRBV5-4; length: 14; CDR3: CASSLEGQTYEQYF; DNA: TGTGCCAGCAGCTTGGAAGGACAAACCTACGAGCAGTACTTC
D: NA; J: TRBJ1-3; size: NA; V: TRBV27; length: 15; CDR3: CASSPADSSGNTIYF; DNA: TGTGCCAGCAGTCCCGCGGACAGCTCTGGAAACACCATATATTTT
D: NA; J: TRBJ1-1; size: few; V: TRBV29-1; length: 12; CDR3: CSVEDSPGEAFF; DNA: TGCAGCGTTGAAGATTCCCCTGGTGAAGCTTTCTTT
D: NA; J: TRBJ1-2; size: NA; V: TRBV29-1; length: 13; CDR3: CSVPHSSNYGYTF; DNA: TGCAGCGTTCCCCACAGCTCTAACTATGGCTACACCTTC
D: TRBD1; J: TRBJ2-1; size: NA; V: TRBV27; length: 13; CDR3: CASSHDRGNEQFF; DNA: TGTGCCAGCAGCCATGACAGGGGAAATGAGCAGTTCTTC